This entry features one T cell receptor (beta chain) sequence. 5'RACE primed at constant segments yielded TCR alpha and TCR beta cDNA libraries bearing sample barcodes and UMIs. TCRdb processed the 5' RACE reads anew with MiXCR; each CDR3 protein has one entry. The sample consists of about 190,000 distinct CDR3 sequences, approximately 10% of them appearing once. These data are taken from a study of T-cell memory formation after mild COVID-19. Germline V lookup: CDR1 SGHRS, CDR2 YFSETQ. This CDR3 is 14 amino acids long. Trimming removed 3 bases from V and 2 bases from J; junction bases left unmatched: 4.

The chain carries TRBV5-1 and TRBJ2-7; 8 bases are shared with TRBD1. The clonotype originates from a man aged 18-30 years who had mild COVID-19 (a few samples of this study predate the infection). Cell type and time point are not known. Sequencing input: PBMCs or a T cell subset sorted from them (not recorded which). The CDR3 DNA reads as TGCGCCAGCAGCTCGGGACAGGTCGCCTACGAGCAGTACTTC. This translates into CASSSGQVAYEQYF.